This T cell receptor beta chain was sequenced during a study of T-cell reconstitution after alpha-beta-depleted transplantation in children. This clonotype was observed a few times. The V gene's germline CDR1 is ENHRY and CDR2 SYGVKD. V was trimmed by 4 bases and J by 5 bases, leaving 17 bases between them. The CDR3 spans 16 residues. For TCRbeta, the library was prepared with unique molecular identifiers. TCRdb analysed the PCR reads with MiXCR anew, one entry per CDR3 protein. The sample yields 600,000 to 700,000 distinct CDR3 sequences, around a sixth seen once. V usage is TRBV10-3 and J usage is TRBJ2-2; D might be TRBD1 (5 bases). This TCR was sampled from a human donor who donated a stem cell graft to a child with acute myeloid leukemia. Sequenced here: PBMCs from the stem cell graft donor, sampled from the stem cell graft. The CDR3 bases are TGTGCCATCAGTGCGACCAGGGAAATTGGTACCGGGGAGCTGTTTTTT. This translates into CAISATREIGTGELFF.